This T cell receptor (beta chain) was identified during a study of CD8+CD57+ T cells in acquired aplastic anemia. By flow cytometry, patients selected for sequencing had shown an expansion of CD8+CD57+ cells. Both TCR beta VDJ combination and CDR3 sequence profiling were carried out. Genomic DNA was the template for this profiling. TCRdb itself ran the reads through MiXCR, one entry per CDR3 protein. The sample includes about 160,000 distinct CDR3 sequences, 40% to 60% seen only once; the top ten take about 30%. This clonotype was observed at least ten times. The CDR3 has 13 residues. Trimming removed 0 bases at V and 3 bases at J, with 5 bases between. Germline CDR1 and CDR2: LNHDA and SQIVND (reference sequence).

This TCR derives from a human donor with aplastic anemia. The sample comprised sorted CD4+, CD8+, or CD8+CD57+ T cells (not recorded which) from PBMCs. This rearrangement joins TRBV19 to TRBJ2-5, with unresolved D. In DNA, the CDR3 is TGTGCCAGTAGTATAGATGGGGAAGAGACCCAGTACTTC. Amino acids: CASSIDGEETQYF. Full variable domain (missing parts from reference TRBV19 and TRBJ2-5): DGGITQSPKYLFRKEGQNVTLSCEQNLNHDAMYWYRQDPGQGLRLIYYSQIVNDFQKGDIAEGYSVSREKKESFPLTVTSAQKNPTAFYLCASSIDGEETQYFGPGTRLLVL.